The 21 T cell receptor beta chains below were found in one sample sequenced in a study of tumor and adjacent non-tumor tissue in lung cancer. The library came from three nested PCR rounds adapted from ARM-PCR protocols. TCRdb reanalysed the multiplex PCR reads using MiXCR and keeps one entry per CDR3 protein. The sample gives 100,000 to 120,000 distinct CDR3 sequences, over 70% of which show up once; about 23% is in the top ten. The template was RNA from unsorted bulk tissue. Sequences were obtained from lung tumor tissue. The receptors were sampled from a man aged 70-80 years with non-small cell lung cancer.

This chain connects TRBV18 to TRBJ1-5, with D perhaps TRBD1 (5 bases). The V gene lost 7 bases and the J gene lost 4 bases, with 17 bases spanning the gap. The CDR3 is 15 amino acids. Germline CDR1 reads KGHSH; CDR2 reads LQKENI. The CDR3: CASLPVQGRNQPQHF. Here the CDR3 DNA reads TGTGCCAGCTTACCTGTCCAGGGCAGAAATCAGCCCCAGCATTTT. Full variable domain (outside the CDR3, taken from reference TRBV18 and TRBJ1-5): NAGVMQNPRHLVRRRGQEARLRCSPMKGHSHVYWYRQLPEEGLKFMVYLQKENIIDESGMPKERFSAEFPKEGPSILRIQQVVRGDSAAYFCASLPVQGRNQPQHFGDGTRLSIL.

As to this clonotype: Compared with germline, one end of the junction differs, possibly owing to a read error. The chain uses TRBV4-3 and TRBJ2-1; D possibly corresponds to TRBD2 (6 bases). The germline V gene encodes CDR1 LGHNA and CDR2 YSLEER. The CDR3 runs 15 residues. The CDR3 sequence: CANSNKLADYNEQFF. CDR3 bases: TGCGCCAACAGCAACAAACTAGCAGATTACAATGAGCAGTTCTTC.

The genes are TRBV6-5 and TRBJ2-1; 7 bases line up with TRBD2. Losses at the gene ends were 2 bases for V and 9 bases for J; bases not matched to a gene: 10. Germline V CDR1 and CDR2: MNHEY, SVGAGI. The CDR3 loop spans 15 amino acids. CDR3 sequence reads: CASSYLAEVTSEQFF. CDR3 nucleotide sequence: TGTGCCAGCAGTTACCTAGCGGAAGTGACCAGTGAGCAGTTCTTC.

Comments on this clonotype: A junction boundary mismatches the germline segment, possibly from a read error. J is TRBJ1-2 and V is TRBV7-9, with TRBD1 matching 8 bases. Germline loops: CDR1 SEHNR, CDR2 FQNEAQ (reference sequence). The CDR3 totals 15 residues. CDR3 in DNA: TGTGCTAGCAGCGTCAAACAGGGGGATAACTGTGGCTACACCTTC. Translating it yields CASSVKQGDNCGYTF.

This chain links TRBV6-6 with TRBJ1-4, with a weak D call TRBD1 (6 bases). The germline V gene encodes CDR1 MNHNY and CDR2 SVGAGI (reference sequence). This CDR3 spans 13 amino acids. The CDR3 here is CASNWGASGKLFF. The CDR3 DNA reads as TGTGCTAGTAACTGGGGGGCCAGTGGAAAACTGTTTTTT.

A single count supports this clonotype. The rearrangement joins TRBV4-2 to TRBJ2-7, with D perhaps given as TRBD1 or TRBD2 (5 bases each). Germline V gene lookup returns CDR1 LGHNA and CDR2 YNFKEQ. V lost 7 bases to trimming and J lost 9 bases, with 16 bases between them. The CDR3 has 12 amino acids. CDR3 nucleotides: TGTGCCAGCAACCAGGGATCTAGCCTGCAGTACTTC. Protein: CASNQGSSLQYF.

Comments on this clonotype: Here the CDR3 omits its conserved ending phenylalanine or tryptophan, so a read error is the likely source. The rearrangement uses TRBV11-2 and TRBJ1-2; 9 nucleotides agree with TRBD1. Germline V gene lookup returns CDR1 SGHAT and CDR2 FQNNGV. This CDR3 contains 14 residues. The CDR3 nucleotides are TGTGCCAGCAGCCCGACAGGGGGTATCTATGGATACACCATC. This encodes CASSPTGGIYGYTI.

Note on this clonotype: A clone one base away is much larger, so this may be a read error. The chain combines TRBV28 with TRBJ2-5; 9 positions match TRBD2. The CDR3 runs to 13 residues. With V trimmed by 7 bases and J by 4 bases, 4 bases remained unmatched. Germline loops: CDR1 MDHEN, CDR2 SYDVKM. This CDR3 is CASTLAGPETQYF. The CDR3 bases are TGTGCCAGCACACTAGCGGGTCCAGAGACCCAGTACTTC.

Regarding this clonotype: Being one base from a much bigger clone, this may be a read error. The chain carries TRBV30 and TRBJ1-1; unclear D gene. The germline gives CDR1 GTSNPN, CDR2 SVGIG (reference sequence). V was trimmed by 3 bases and J by 7 bases, leaving 9 bases between them. The CDR3 is made up of 11 amino acids. CDR3 region: CAWRWTSEAFF. In DNA, the CDR3 is TGTGCCTGGAGGTGGACCAGTGAAGCTTTCTTT.

This clonotype was seen just once. The conserved closing phenylalanine or tryptophan is absent in this CDR3, likely reflecting a read error. The limits of the CDR3 on the DNA are not certain, so only TCRdb's listed CDR3 is given. The chain is built from TRBV11-3 and TRBJ2-3; the listed D gene, TRBD1, was not tested against the DNA. Germline V gives CDR1 SGHNT, CDR2 YENEEA. The CDR3 is made up of 15 amino acids, end residues included. The CDR3 loop is CASTRREVSTDTPYS.

The table lists this clonotype with many counts. This chain links TRBV5-6 with TRBJ2-1; TRBD1 matches at 10 bases. The germline CDR1 and CDR2 sequences are SGHDT and YYEEEE. J lost 13 bases, V lost 2 bases, and 15 bases had no gene match. The CDR3 is 16 residues long. In DNA, the CDR3 is TGTGCCAGCAGCTTTGTCCAGGACAGGGGGAGAAATCGACAGTTCTTC. This translates into CASSFVQDRGRNRQFF.

The gene calls are TRBV11-3 and TRBJ2-1, with 7 bases that match TRBD2. The V gene end was trimmed by 4 bases and the J gene end by 7 bases; junction bases not matched to a gene: 10. Germline CDR1 is SGHNT and CDR2 is YENEEA. The length of the CDR3 is 15 residues. CDR3 protein: CASSYSVGAGNEQFF. CDR3 nucleotide sequence: TGTGCCAGCAGCTATAGCGTCGGAGCGGGAAATGAGCAGTTCTTC.

About this clonotype itself: The conserved closing phenylalanine or tryptophan is absent in this CDR3, likely reflecting a read error. The DNA is omitted, as the CDR3 cannot be located on it reliably, and the CDR3 follows TCRdb's listing. The chain is built from TRBV28 and TRBJ1-1. Both ends counted, the CDR3 spans 11 residues. The V gene's germline CDR1 is MDHEN and CDR2 SYDVKM. This CDR3 reads CACISNTEAFL.

A single count supports this clonotype. At one boundary the junction diverges from the germline segment, which might be a read error. The chain uses TRBV11-2 and TRBJ2-7, with 7 nucleotides matching TRBD1. The CDR3 extends over 16 amino acids. Germline assignment: CDR1 SGHAT and CDR2 FQNNGV. This CDR3 is CASSLPAGTATYELYF. CDR3 DNA sequence: TGTGCCAGCAGCCTCCCCGCCGGGACAGCAACCTACGAGCTGTACTTC.

The genes are TRBV24-1 and TRBJ2-2; weak D call: TRBD2 (5 bases). V was cut by 8 bases and J by 4 bases, with 16 bases left in between. The CDR3 is 15 residues long. CDR1 and CDR2 (germline): KGHDR, SFDVKD. CDR3 amino acids: CATIVREGGTGELFF. In DNA form, the CDR3 reads TGTGCCACCATTGTCCGAGAGGGCGGCACCGGGGAGCTGTTTTTT.

This clonotype was counted a single time. The junction departs from germline at one end; a sequencing error may be responsible. The chain recombines TRBV11-3 with TRBJ2-1; 7 bases match TRBD2. This CDR3 is built from 16 residues. Germline CDR1 reads SGHNT; CDR2 reads YENEEA. The CDR3 nucleotides read TGTGCCAGCAGCTTAGGTCCCACGGGGGGTAGGGGTGAGCAATTCTTC. Its protein product is CASSLGPTGGRGEQFF.

A note on this clonotype: Germline is not matched at one junction end, which may reflect a read error. This sequence joins TRBV29-1 and TRBJ1-2, with 9 bases aligning to TRBD1. This CDR3 comprises 13 residues. Germline V gene data show CDR1 as SQVTM and CDR2 as ANQGSEA. CDR3 amino acids: CSVPGTGSYCYTF. Here the CDR3 DNA reads TGCAGCGTACCCGGGACAGGGAGCTATTGCTACACCTTC.

V and J are TRBV7-8 and TRBJ2-3, with D tentatively TRBD2 (6 bases). This CDR3 is built from 16 residues. CDR1 and CDR2 from the germline V gene are SGHVS and FQNEAQ. V lost 8 bases and J 3 bases, leaving 21 bases between the germline ends. The CDR3 nucleotides read TGTGCCAGCCGGTTAGCGGCGGCCCCCGGGACAGATACGCAGTATTTT. Its translation is CASRLAAAPGTDTQYF.

Notes on this clonotype: A much bigger clone sits one base away, suggesting this may be a read error. The chain links TRBV28 to TRBJ2-5; 13 nucleotides line up with TRBD2. With V trimmed by 6 bases and J by 0 bases, 7 bases remained unmatched. Germline V gene lookup returns CDR1 MDHEN and CDR2 SYDVKM. The CDR3 is made up of 17 amino acids. Here the CDR3 DNA reads TGTGCCAGCAGCCTCGCGGGACTAGCGGGAAACCAAGAGACCCAGTACTTC. This translates into CASSLAGLAGNQETQYF.

Of note for this clonotype: The conserved phenylalanine or tryptophan is not found at the CDR3 terminus, so this likely reflects a read error. This chain uses TRBV6-6 with TRBJ1-3; 8 positions match TRBD1. Germline V gene sequence: CDR1 MNHNY, CDR2 SVGAGI (reference sequence). The CDR3 has 15 residues. The CDR3 bases are TGTGGCAACAGTTACCCAGGCAGGGGGCAATCCACCATATATCTT. It encodes CGNSYPGRGQSTIYL.

About this clonotype itself: This sequence may be a read error, since a much larger clone differs from it by one base. The chain couples TRBV28 to TRBJ1-5; D is uncertain. This CDR3 spans 15 amino acids. In germline, CDR1 is MDHEN, CDR2 SYDVKM. Trimming shortened V by 7 bases and J by 1 base, and 14 bases separated the two germline ends. CDR3 coding DNA: TGTGCCAGCAAAAGCTCGGGCGCAAGCAATCAGCCCCAGCATTTT. Translated, it gives CASKSSGASNQPQHF.